Presented here are 5 T cell receptor beta chains from one specimen sequenced in a study of blood T cell repertoires in COVID-19. Sequencing was performed with immunoSEQ multiplex PCR; in TCRdb, only in-frame clones are kept and a portion is missing. The profile shows 200,000 to 250,000 clones, around 90% of them singletons. The sequenced sample consisted of peripheral blood. These receptors were obtained from a young woman who had recovered from COVID-19.

CDR3 coding DNA: TGTGCCACCAGCACCGGGTCATCGAGCTCCTACAATGAGCAGTTCTTC. It encodes CATSTGSSSSYNEQFF. V is TRBV15 and J is TRBJ2-1, with D hard to call. Germline values: CDR1 LNHNV, CDR2 YYDKDF (reference sequence). The CDR3 contains 16 residues. With 4 bases removed from V and 0 bases from J, the gap between germline ends came to 13 bases.

V and J are TRBV29-1 and TRBJ2-3; D perhaps matches TRBD1 (8 bases). The V gene lost 6 bases and the J gene lost 10 bases, with 26 bases spanning the gap. The CDR3 extends over 15 amino acids. From germline, CDR1 is SQVTM and CDR2 ANQGSEA. CDR3: CSVTLDREGDMAQYF. Here the CDR3 DNA reads TGCAGCGTGACCTTGGACAGGGAGGGGGATATGGCGCAGTATTTT.

The chain is built from TRBV9 and TRBJ2-1; 8 bases are a match to TRBD2. The CDR3 totals 16 residues. The ends lost 4 bases at V and 1 base at J; junction bases unmatched: 7. The V gene's germline CDR1 is SGDLS and CDR2 YYNGEE. CDR3: CASSPKSGRSYNEQFF. CDR3 in DNA: TGTGCCAGCAGCCCTAAGAGCGGGAGATCCTACAATGAGCAGTTCTTC.

The V call is TRBV2, the J call TRBJ1-1, with 8 bases identical to TRBD1. The CDR3 has 15 amino acids. The germline CDR1 and CDR2 sequences are SNHLY and FYNNEI. V lost 7 bases and J lost 3; bases outside the gene matches: 10. The CDR3 spells CASKDRVMSDTEAFF. CDR3 bases: TGTGCCAGCAAGGACAGGGTAATGTCAGACACTGAAGCTTTCTTT.

The rearrangement links TRBV19 to TRBJ1-1, with D possibly TRBD1 on 5 matching bases. There are 11 residues in the CDR3. Germline assignment: CDR1 LNHDA and CDR2 SQIVND (reference sequence). The ends were cut back, 4 bases at V and 12 bases at J, with 12 bases in the middle. The CDR3 loop reads CASSTPGGTFF. The CDR3 region has the DNA TGTGCCAGTAGTACCCCCGGGGGAACTTTCTTT.